This T cell receptor (beta chain) was captured in a study of cytomegalovirus exposure and HLA in healthy donors. 13 Jbeta primers and 60 Vbeta primers were used for the PCR. Clones were sequenced by immunoSEQ multiplex PCR, and TCRdb holds only the in-frame ones, with some missing. This sample carries roughly 150,000 clones, approximately 78% of them seen once, and the ten largest clones take 0.95% to 1%. Germline loops: CDR1 MDHEN, CDR2 SYDVKM. V was pared by 6 bases and J by 5 bases, with 7 bases of the junction left unmatched. The length of the CDR3 is 15 residues. The chain employs TRBV28 and TRBJ1-5; 10 bases are shared with TRBD1. The sequenced material came from PBMCs. This TCR derives from a girl between 2 and 10 years old in good health and CMV-seropositive. The CDR3 protein is CASSPLDRGDQPQHF. The DNA of the CDR3 is TGTGCCAGCAGCCCCCTGGACAGGGGGGATCAGCCCCAGCATTTT.